Listed below are T cell receptor beta chains from one sample, sequenced in a study of T cells in Graves' hyperthyroidism and ophthalmopathy. TCRdb independently ran MiXCR on the multiplex PCR reads; one entry per CDR3 protein. The table has about 580,000 distinct CDR3 sequences, around 14% seen once; the top ten hold roughly 5.5%. The sequencing input was blood. The receptor source for this set is a woman in her 30s with Graves' hyperthyroidism that later progressed to Graves' ophthalmopathy. CDR3s include the opening cysteine and the closing phenylalanine or tryptophan. D genes are given only for firm matches. Size is omitted from some rows. Given values are once, few, many or a class for expanded clones.

TRBJ2-1 | TRBV5-8 | NA | TRBD1 | TGTGCCAGCAGCCGTGACAGGGTAAATGAGCAGTTCTTC | CASSRDRVNEQFF
TRBJ2-1 | TRBV20-1 | few | TRBD2 | TGCAGTGCTAGAGAATACGGGAGGGCCGGAGATGAGCAGTTCTTC | CSAREYGRAGDEQFF
TRBJ1-5 | TRBV30 | many | TRBD1 | TGTGCCTGGAGCAAAAGGGACAGGGGCAATCAGCCCCAGCATTTT | CAWSKRDRGNQPQHF
TRBJ2-5 | TRBV28 | many | NA | TGTGCCAGCAGTTTCAGTTTCGGGGAGACCCAGTACTTC | CASSFSFGETQYF
TRBJ1-2 | TRBV11-2 | few | NA | TGTGCCAGCATTCGGGCGGGGGGAGATTATGGCTACACCTTC | CASIRAGGDYGYTF
TRBJ2-1 | TRBV5-1 | few | NA | TGCGCCAGCAGCTTGCGACGGTTTGAAGAGCAGTTCTTC | CASSLRRFEEQFF
TRBJ2-6 | TRBV19 | NA | NA | TGTGCCGGTAGTAAGTGGGACTCTCAATCCGGGGCCAACGTCCTGACTTTC | CAGSKWDSQSGANVLTF
TRBJ2-1 | TRBV27 | many | TRBD1 | TGTGCCAGCAGTCTCCTCTGGACAGGGCGCAATGAGCAGTTCTTC | CASSLLWTGRNEQFF
TRBJ2-1 | TRBV10-3 | few | NA | TGTGCCATCAGTGTGGCGGACAATGAGCAGTTCTTC | CAISVADNEQFF
TRBJ2-2 | TRBV10-3 | many | NA | TGTGCCATCAGTTGGACCGGGGAGCTGTTTTTT | CAISWTGELFF
TRBJ2-7 | TRBV3-1 | many | TRBD2 | TGTGCCAGCAGCCAAGAGAGAGGACTAGCGACTTACGAGCAGTACTTC | CASSQERGLATYEQYF
TRBJ2-1 | TRBV6-4 | NA | TRBD2 | TGTGCCAGCAGCGTGACTAGCGGTAGTCCCAACTACAATGAGCAGTTCTTC | CASSVTSGSPNYNEQFF
TRBJ2-7 | TRBV20-1 | NA | TRBD1 | TGCAGTGGAGTAGTGACAGGGACCAACGAGCAGTACTTC | CSGVVTGTNEQYF
TRBJ2-1 | TRBV7-9 | NA | TRBD1 | TGTGCCAGCAGCTTCACCGGGACAGCAAACAATGAGCAGTTCTTC | CASSFTGTANNEQFF
TRBJ1-2 | TRBV28 | NA | TRBD1 | TGTGCCACCCGGACAGGGAGGTTTGGCTACACCTTC | CATRTGRFGYTF
TRBJ2-5 | TRBV6-1 | many | NA | TGTGCCAGCGCCCAGGGACCAGCGCAAGAGACCCAGTACTTC | CASAQGPAQETQYF
TRBJ1-1 | TRBV25-1 | many | NA | TGTGCCAGCAGTGGCCTTCCGGGGGCCCTAGAAGCTTTCTTT | CASSGLPGALEAFF
TRBJ1-3 | TRBV6-1 | many | NA | TGTGCCAGCAGCACACGATCTGGAAACACCATATATTTT | CASSTRSGNTIYF
TRBJ2-5 | TRBV12-3/TRBV12-4 | many | TRBD2 | TGTGCCAGCAGTTTAAAAACTAGCGGGAGTAGGGAGACCCAGTACTTC | CASSLKTSGSRETQYF
TRBJ2-7 | TRBV19 | once | NA | TGTGCCAGTAGTGCTTTGTGGGCCCACGAGCAGTACTTC | CASSALWAHEQYF
TRBJ1-4 | TRBV28 | NA | TRBD1 | TGTGCCAGCAGTTTAGCCGGACAGGGCGAGGAAAAACTGTTTTTT | CASSLAGQGEEKLFF
TRBJ2-1 | TRBV4-2 | NA | NA | TGTGCCAGCAGCCCCCTGGGGGACCCCGGAAACCCGTCTAACAATGAGCAGTTCTTC | CASSPLGDPGNPSNNEQFF
TRBJ2-1 | TRBV19 | many | NA | TGTGCCAGTAGTATATCGGGAGTCTCCTACAATGAGCAGTTCTTC | CASSISGVSYNEQFF
TRBJ2-2 | TRBV2 | NA | TRBD2 | TGTGCCAGCAGGGTCGGGGTGGCGGGAGCACCCGGGGAGCTGTTTTTT | CASRVGVAGAPGELFF
TRBJ1-5 | TRBV18 | NA | NA | TGTGCCAGCTCACCACCGAGGGGAAGGGGCCAGCCCCAGCATTTT | CASSPPRGRGQPQHF
TRBJ2-1 | TRBV27 | many | NA | TGTGCCATCATGGACTTTATCCTTAATGAGCAGTTCTTC | CAIMDFILNEQFF
TRBJ1-5 | TRBV30 | NA | NA | TGTGCCTGGAGTGTATGGCAGTCCTCTAGCAATCAGCCCCAGCATTTT | CAWSVWQSSSNQPQHF
TRBJ2-1 | TRBV18 | many | TRBD2 | TGTGCCAGCTCGGAGCTAGCGGGAGAAGTAAATGAGCAGTTCTTC | CASSELAGEVNEQFF
TRBJ2-6 | TRBV29-1 | NA | NA | TGCAGCGTGGCCGAATTCTCTGGGGCCAACGTCCTGACTTTC | CSVAEFSGANVLTF
TRBJ1-1 | TRBV10-3 | many | TRBD1 | TGTGCCATCAGGGAAACAGGGGGCGTCGGCACTGAAGCTTTCTTT | CAIRETGGVGTEAFF
TRBJ2-1 | TRBV14 | many | TRBD2 | TGTGCCAGCAGGCCTAGCGGGACGGCCTACAATGAGCAGTTCTTC | CASRPSGTAYNEQFF
TRBJ2-1 | TRBV30 | many | TRBD2 | TGTGCGTCAGATAGCGGGATCTCCTACAATGAGCAGTTCTTC | CASDSGISYNEQFF
TRBJ2-2 | TRBV28 | few | NA | TGTGCCAGCAGTTTATTAACAGGAGTGAACACCGGGGAGCTGTTTTTT | CASSLLTGVNTGELFF
TRBJ2-1 | TRBV2 | many | NA | TGTGCCAGCAGTGAAGCGCCCCCTGGAAACGGTCCAAGTGAGCAGTTCTTC | CASSEAPPGNGPSEQFF
TRBJ1-6 | TRBV12-3/TRBV12-4 | many | NA | TGTGCCAGCGCTTGGGAGGAACCCTATAATTCACCCCTCCACTTT | CASAWEEPYNSPLHF
TRBJ2-7 | TRBV19 | few | TRBD2 | TGTGCCAGTGGTACCGGGACTAGCGGGAGGGAGCAGTACTTC | CASGTGTSGREQYF
TRBJ1-2 | TRBV6-2/TRBV6-3 | many | NA | TGTGCCAGCAGTTACTCGACCGGACGGCAGAACTATGGCTACACCTTC | CASSYSTGRQNYGYTF
TRBJ2-7 | TRBV28 | many | TRBD2 | TGTGCCAGCAGTTTAACTAGCGGGACCTTTAGCTCCTACGAGCAGTACTTC | CASSLTSGTFSSYEQYF
TRBJ1-5 | TRBV9 | NA | TRBD1 | TGTGCCAGCAGCGTCGGACAGGGGGCTTTCCAGCCCCAGCATTTT | CASSVGQGAFQPQHF
TRBJ1-1 | TRBV4-2 | many | NA | TGTGCCAGCAGCCAAGATTCAACAGCATTGAACACTGAAGCTTTCTTT | CASSQDSTALNTEAFF
TRBJ1-2 | TRBV3-1 | few | NA | TGTGCCAGCAGCCAAGGGCGGAACTATGGCCACACCTTC | CASSQGRNYGHTF
TRBJ1-1 | TRBV6-1 | many | TRBD1 | TGTGCCAGCAGTGAGCAGGGGGCGCCGAACACTGAAGCTTTCTTT | CASSEQGAPNTEAFF
TRBJ2-3 | TRBV6-1 | many | NA | TGTGCCAGCAGAGCCGGGACTAGCACAGATACGCAGTATTTT | CASRAGTSTDTQYF
TRBJ1-5 | TRBV10-2 | many | NA | TGCGCCAGCAGTGATGTGACAGGAGTAAATCAGCCCCAGCATTTT | CASSDVTGVNQPQHF